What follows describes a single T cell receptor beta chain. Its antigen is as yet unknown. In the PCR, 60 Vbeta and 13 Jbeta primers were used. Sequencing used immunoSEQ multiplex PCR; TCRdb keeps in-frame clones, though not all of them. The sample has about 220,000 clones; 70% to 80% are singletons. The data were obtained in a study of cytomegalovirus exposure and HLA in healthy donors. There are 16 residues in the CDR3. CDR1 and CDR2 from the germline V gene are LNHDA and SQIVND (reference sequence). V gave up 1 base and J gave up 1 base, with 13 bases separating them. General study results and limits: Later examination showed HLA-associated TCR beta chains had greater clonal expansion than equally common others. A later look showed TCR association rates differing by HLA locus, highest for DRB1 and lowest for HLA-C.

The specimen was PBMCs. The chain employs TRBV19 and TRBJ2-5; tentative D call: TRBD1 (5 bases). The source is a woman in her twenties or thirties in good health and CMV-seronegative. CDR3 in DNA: TGTGCCAGTAGTATAGTGGTAGGCAGGGTCCAAGAGACCCAGTACTTC. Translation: CASSIVVGRVQETQYF.